This T cell receptor (beta chain) was documented in a study of technical replicates of blood from several donors. The repertoire was sequenced with immunoSEQ multiplex PCR; TCRdb's copy has only in-frame clones and lacks some. The sample shows approximately 73,000 clones, around nine tenths of them seen only once. The sample was T cells isolated from PBMCs. The sequence was collected from a human donor in good health.

CDR3 residues: CASSLEPGGGEKLFF. In DNA, the CDR3 is TGCGCCAGCAGCTTGGAGCCAGGCGGAGGTGAAAAACTGTTTTTT. This chain joins TRBV5-1 and TRBJ1-4; D remains unclear. This CDR3 is built from 15 residues. The V end lost 0 bases, the J end lost 7 bases, and 13 bases lay between the germline ends. Germline values: CDR1 SGHRS, CDR2 YFSETQ.